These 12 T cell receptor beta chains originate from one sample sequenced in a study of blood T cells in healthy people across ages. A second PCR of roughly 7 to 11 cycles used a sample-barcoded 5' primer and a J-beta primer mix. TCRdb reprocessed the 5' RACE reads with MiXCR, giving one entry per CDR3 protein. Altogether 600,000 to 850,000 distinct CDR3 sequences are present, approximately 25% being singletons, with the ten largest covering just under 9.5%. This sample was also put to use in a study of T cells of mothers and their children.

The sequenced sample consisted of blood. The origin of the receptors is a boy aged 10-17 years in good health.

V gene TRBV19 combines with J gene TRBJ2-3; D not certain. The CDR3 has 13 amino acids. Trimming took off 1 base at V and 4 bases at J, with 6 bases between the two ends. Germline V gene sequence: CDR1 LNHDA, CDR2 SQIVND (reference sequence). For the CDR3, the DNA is TGTGCCAGTAGTATAGGTGACGCAGATACGCAGTATTTT. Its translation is CASSIGDADTQYF.

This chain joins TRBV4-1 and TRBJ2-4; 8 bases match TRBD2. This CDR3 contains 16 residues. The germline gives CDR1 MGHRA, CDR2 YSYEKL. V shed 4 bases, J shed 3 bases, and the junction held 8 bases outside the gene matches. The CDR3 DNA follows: TGCGCCAGCAGCCCAGGCCCGACTAGCGTCAAAAACATTCAGTACTTC. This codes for CASSPGPTSVKNIQYF.

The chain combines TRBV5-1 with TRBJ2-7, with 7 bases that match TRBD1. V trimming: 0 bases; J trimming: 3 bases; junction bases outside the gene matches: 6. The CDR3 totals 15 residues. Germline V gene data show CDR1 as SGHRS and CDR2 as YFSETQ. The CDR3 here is CASSLGPGQFYEQYF. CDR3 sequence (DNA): TGCGCCAGCAGCTTGGGTCCGGGACAGTTCTACGAGCAGTACTTC.

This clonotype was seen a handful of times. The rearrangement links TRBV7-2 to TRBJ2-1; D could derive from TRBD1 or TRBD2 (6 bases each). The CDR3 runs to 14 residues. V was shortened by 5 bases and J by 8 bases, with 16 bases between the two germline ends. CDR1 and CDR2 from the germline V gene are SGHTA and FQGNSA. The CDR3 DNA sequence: TGTGCCAGCAGCCCGGGGGCGGGACGGTATGAGCAGTTCTTC. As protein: CASSPGAGRYEQFF.

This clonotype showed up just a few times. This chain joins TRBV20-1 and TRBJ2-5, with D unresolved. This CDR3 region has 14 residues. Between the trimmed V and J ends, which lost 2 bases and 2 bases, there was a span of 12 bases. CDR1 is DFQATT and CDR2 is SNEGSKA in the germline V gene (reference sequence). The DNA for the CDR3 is TGCAGTGCTAGATACTCGGATGGGCAAGAGACCCAGTACTTC. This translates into CSARYSDGQETQYF.

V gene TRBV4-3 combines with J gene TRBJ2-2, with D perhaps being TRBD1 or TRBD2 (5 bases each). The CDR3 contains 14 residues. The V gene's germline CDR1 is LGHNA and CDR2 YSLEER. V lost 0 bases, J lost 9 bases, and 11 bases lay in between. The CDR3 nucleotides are TGCGCCAGCAGCCAAGATTTCGGGACCCGGGAGCTGTTTTTT. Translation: CASSQDFGTRELFF.

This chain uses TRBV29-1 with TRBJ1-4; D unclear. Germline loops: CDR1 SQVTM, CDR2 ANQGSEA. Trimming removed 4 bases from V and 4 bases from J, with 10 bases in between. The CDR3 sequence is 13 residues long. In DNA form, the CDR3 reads TGCAGCGTTGCAGACGGGAATAATGAAAAACTGTTTTTT. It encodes CSVADGNNEKLFF.

The CDR3 loop is CSARDLGEGEKLFF. The CDR3 DNA sequence: TGCAGTGCTAGAGATCTAGGCGAGGGGGAAAAACTGTTTTTT. The chain has TRBV20-1 and TRBJ1-4; a weak D match, TRBD1 (5 bases). V lost 0 bases to trimming and J lost 8 bases, with 13 bases between them. Germline V CDR1 and CDR2: DFQATT, SNEGSKA (reference sequence). CDR3 length: 14 residues.

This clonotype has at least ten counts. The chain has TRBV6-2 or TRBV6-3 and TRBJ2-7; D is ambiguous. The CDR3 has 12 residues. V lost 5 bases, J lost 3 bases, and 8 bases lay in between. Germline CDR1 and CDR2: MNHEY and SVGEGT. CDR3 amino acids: CASSRSGYEQYF. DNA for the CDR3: TGTGCCAGCAGTCGGAGTGGCTACGAGCAGTACTTC.

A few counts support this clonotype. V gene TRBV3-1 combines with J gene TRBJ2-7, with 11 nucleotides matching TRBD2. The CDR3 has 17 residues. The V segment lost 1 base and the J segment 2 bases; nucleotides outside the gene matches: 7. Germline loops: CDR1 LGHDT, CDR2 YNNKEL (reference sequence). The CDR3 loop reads CASSQVSGLADPYEQYF. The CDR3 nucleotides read TGTGCCAGCAGCCAAGTATCGGGACTAGCGGACCCCTACGAGCAGTACTTC.

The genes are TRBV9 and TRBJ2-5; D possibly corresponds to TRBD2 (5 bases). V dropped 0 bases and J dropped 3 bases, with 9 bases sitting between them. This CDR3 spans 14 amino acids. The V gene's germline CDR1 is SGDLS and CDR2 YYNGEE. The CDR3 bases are TGTGCCAGCAGCGTAGAGTTTAGCGAAGAGACCCAGTACTTC. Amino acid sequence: CASSVEFSEETQYF.

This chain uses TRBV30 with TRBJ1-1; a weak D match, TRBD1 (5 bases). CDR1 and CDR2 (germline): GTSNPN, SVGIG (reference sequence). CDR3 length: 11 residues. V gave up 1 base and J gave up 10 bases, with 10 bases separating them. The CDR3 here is CAWSEGVGAFF. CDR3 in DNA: TGTGCCTGGAGTGAAGGGGTTGGAGCTTTCTTT.